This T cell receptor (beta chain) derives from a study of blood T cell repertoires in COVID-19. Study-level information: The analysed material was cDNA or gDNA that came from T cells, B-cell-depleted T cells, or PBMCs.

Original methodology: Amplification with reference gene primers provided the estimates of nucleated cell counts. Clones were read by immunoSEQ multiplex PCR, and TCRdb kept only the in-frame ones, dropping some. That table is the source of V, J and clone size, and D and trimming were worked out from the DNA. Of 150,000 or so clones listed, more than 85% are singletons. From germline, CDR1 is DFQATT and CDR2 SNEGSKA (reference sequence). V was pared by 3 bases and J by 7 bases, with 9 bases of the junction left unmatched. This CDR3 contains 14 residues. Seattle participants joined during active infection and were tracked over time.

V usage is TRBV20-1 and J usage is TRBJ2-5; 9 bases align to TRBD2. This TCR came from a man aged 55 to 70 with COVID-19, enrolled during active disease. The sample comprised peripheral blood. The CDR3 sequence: CSASQGSGGLTQYF. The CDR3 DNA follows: TGCAGTGCTAGTCAAGGTAGCGGGGGATTGACCCAGTACTTC.